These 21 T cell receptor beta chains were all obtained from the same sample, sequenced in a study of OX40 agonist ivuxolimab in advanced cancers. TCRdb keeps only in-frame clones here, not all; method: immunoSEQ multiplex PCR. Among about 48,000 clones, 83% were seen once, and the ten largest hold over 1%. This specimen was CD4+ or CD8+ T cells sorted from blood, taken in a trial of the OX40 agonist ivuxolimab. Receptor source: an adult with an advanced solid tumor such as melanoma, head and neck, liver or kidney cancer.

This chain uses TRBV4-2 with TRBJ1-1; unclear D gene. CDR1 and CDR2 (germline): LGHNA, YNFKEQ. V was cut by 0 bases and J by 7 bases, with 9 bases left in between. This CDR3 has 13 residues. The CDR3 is CASSQEYQGEAFF. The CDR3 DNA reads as TGTGCCAGCAGCCAAGAGTATCAAGGTGAAGCTTTCTTT.

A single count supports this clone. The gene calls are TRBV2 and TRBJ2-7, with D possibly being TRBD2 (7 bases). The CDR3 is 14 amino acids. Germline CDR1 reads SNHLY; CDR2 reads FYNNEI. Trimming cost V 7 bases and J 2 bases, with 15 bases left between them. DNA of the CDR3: TGTGCCAGCAAGCGGCGGGGGCCCACCTACGAGCAGTACTTC. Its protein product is CASKRRGPTYEQYF.

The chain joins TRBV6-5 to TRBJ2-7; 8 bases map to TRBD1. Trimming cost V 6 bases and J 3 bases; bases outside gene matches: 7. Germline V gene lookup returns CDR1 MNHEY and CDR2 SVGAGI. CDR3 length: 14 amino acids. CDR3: CASRTGTGFYEQYF. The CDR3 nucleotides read TGTGCCAGCAGAACCGGGACAGGATTCTACGAGCAGTACTTC.

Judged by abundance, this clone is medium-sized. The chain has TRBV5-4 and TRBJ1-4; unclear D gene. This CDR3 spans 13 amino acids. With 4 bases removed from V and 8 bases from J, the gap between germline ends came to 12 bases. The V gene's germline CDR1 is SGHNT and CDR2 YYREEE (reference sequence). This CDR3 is CASSAGNGEKLFF. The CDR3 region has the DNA TGTGCCAGCAGCGCCGGAAACGGGGAAAAACTGTTTTTT.

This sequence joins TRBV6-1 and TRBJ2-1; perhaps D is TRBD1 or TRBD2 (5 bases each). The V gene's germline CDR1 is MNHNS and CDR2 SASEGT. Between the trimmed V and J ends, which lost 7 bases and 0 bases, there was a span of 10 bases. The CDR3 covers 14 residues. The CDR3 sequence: CASIPGPSYNEQFF. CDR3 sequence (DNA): TGTGCCAGCATCCCGGGACCCTCCTACAATGAGCAGTTCTTC.

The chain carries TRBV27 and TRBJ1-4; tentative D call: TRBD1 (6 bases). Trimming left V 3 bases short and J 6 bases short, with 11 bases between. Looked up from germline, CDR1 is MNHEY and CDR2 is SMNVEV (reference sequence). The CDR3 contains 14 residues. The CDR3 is CASSLAGGDEKLFF. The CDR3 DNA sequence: TGTGCCAGCAGTTTGGCGGGGGGCGATGAAAAACTGTTTTTT.

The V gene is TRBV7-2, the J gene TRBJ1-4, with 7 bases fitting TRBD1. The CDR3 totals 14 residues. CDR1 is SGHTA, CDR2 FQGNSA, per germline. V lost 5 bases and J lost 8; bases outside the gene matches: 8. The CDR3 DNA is TGTGCCAGCAGCCGGGGACAGTGGACCGAAAAACTGTTTTTT. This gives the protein CASSRGQWTEKLFF.

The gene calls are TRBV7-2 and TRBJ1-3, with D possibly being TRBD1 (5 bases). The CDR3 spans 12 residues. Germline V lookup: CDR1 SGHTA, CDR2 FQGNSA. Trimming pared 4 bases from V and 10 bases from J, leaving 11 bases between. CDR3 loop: CASSSQGRTIYF. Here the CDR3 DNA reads TGTGCCAGCAGCTCCCAGGGACGAACCATATATTTT.

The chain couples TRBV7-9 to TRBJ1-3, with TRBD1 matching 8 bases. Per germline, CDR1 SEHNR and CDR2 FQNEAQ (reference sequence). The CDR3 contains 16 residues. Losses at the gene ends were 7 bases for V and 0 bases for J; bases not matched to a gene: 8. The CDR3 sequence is CASNGQGPLSGNTIYF. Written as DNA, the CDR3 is TGTGCCAGCAACGGACAGGGCCCACTCTCTGGAAACACCATATATTTT.

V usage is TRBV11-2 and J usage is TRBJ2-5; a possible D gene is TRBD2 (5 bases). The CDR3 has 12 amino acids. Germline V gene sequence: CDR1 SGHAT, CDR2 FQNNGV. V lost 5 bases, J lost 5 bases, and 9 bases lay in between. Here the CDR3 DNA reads TGTGCCAGCAGCCCCCCGGGGGAGACCCAGTACTTC. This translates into CASSPPGETQYF.

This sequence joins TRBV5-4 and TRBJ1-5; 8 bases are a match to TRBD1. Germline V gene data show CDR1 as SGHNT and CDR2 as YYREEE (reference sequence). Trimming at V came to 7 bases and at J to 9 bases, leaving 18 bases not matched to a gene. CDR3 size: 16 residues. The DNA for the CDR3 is TGTGCCAGCGGGATCCCGGGACACCTTACAGGGGGGCCCCAGCATTTT. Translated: CASGIPGHLTGGPQHF.

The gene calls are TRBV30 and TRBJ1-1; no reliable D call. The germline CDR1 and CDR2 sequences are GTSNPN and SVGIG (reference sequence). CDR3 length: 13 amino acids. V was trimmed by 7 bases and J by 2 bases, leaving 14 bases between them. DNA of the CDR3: TGTGCCTTGAATAGGGCCTTTAACACTGAAGCTTTCTTT. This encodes CALNRAFNTEAFF.

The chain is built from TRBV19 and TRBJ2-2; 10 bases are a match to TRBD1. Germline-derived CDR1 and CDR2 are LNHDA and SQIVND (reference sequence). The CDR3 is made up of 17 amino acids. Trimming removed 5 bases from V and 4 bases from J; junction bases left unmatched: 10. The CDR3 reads CASSSGTGVGGTGELFF. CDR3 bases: TGTGCCAGTAGTTCGGGGACAGGGGTTGGCGGCACCGGGGAGCTGTTTTTT.

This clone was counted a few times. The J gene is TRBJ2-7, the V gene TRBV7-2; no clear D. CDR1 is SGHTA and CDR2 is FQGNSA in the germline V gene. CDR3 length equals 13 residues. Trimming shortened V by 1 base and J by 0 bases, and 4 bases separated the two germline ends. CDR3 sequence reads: CASSLESSYEQYF. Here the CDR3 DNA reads TGTGCCAGCAGCTTAGAATCCTCCTACGAGCAGTACTTC. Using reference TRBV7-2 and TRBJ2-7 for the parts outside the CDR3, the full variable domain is GAGVSQSPSNKVTEKGKDVELRCDPISGHTALYWYRQSLGQGLEFLIYFQGNSAPDKSGLPSDRFSAERTGGSVSTLTIQRTQQEDSAVYLCASSLESSYEQYFGPGTRLTVT.

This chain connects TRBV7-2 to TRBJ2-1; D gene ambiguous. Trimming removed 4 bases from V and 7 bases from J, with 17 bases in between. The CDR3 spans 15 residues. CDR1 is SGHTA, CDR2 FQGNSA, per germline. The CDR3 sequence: CASSSGNRIENEQFF. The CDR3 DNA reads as TGTGCCAGCAGCTCAGGAAATAGGATTGAGAATGAGCAGTTCTTC.

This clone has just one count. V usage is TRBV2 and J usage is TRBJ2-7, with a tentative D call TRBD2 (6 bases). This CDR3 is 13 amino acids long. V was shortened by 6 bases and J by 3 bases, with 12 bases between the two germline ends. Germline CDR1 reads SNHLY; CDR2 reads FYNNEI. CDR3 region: CASRDGGNYEQYF. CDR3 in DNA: TGTGCCAGCAGGGACGGGGGTAACTACGAGCAGTACTTC.

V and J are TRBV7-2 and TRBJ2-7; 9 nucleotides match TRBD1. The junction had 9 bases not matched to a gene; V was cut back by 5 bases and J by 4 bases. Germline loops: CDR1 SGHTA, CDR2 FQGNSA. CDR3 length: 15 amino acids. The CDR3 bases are TGTGCCAGCAGCCCTAACACAGGGGGCTGGTACGAGCAGTACTTC. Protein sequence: CASSPNTGGWYEQYF.

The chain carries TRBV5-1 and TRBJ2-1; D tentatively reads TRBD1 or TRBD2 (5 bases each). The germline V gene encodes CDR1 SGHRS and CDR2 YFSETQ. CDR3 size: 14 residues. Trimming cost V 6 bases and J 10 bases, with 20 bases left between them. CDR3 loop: CASTYFPGTLEQFF. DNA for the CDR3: TGCGCCAGCACCTATTTCCCCGGGACGCTAGAGCAGTTCTTC.

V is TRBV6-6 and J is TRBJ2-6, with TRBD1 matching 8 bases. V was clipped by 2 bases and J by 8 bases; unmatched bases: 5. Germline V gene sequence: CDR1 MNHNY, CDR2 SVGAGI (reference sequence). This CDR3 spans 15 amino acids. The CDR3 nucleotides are TGTGCCAGCAGTTACCTCGGACAGGGTACCAACGTCCTGACTTTC. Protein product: CASSYLGQGTNVLTF.

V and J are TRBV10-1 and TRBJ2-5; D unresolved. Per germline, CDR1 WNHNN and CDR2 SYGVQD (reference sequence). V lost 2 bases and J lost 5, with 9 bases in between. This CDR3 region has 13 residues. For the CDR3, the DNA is TGCGCCAGCAGTGAGGTTCTAGGGGAGACCCAGTACTTC. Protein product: CASSEVLGETQYF.

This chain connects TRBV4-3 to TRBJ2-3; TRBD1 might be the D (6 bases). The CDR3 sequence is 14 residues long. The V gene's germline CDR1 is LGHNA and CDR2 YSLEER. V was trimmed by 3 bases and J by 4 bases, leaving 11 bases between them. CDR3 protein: CASSQQTGADTQYF. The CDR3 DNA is TGCGCCAGCAGCCAGCAGACAGGTGCAGATACGCAGTATTTT.